A selection of T cell receptor beta chains follows, all from one sample in a study of cytomegalovirus exposure and HLA in healthy donors. Repertoires were generated with immunoSEQ multiplex PCR, while TCRdb's copy carries only in-frame clones and drops some. The table shows under 200,000 clones, with 84% occurring only once. Sequences were obtained from PBMCs. The receptors come from a young man in good health and CMV-seronegative. CDR3s include the opening cysteine and the closing phenylalanine or tryptophan. D genes are given only for firm matches. Only some rows state a clone size, as once, few, many or a class for expanded clones.

j_call: TRBJ1-5
d_call: TRBD1
clone_size: NA
v_call: TRBV6-5
cdr3_aa: CASSYSGAGGQPQHF
cdr3_nt: TGTGCCAGCAGTTACTCAGGCGCAGGGGGGCAGCCCCAGCATTTT

j_call: TRBJ2-2
d_call: TRBD1
clone_size: NA
v_call: TRBV7-8
cdr3_aa: CASSLLGQGANTGELFF
cdr3_nt: TGTGCCAGCAGCTTATTGGGACAGGGCGCGAACACCGGGGAGCTGTTTTTT

j_call: TRBJ1-4
d_call: NA
clone_size: NA
v_call: TRBV2
cdr3_aa: CASSGFGGEKLFF
cdr3_nt: TGTGCCAGCAGTGGGTTTGGAGGGGAAAAACTGTTTTTT

j_call: TRBJ2-7
d_call: TRBD1
clone_size: NA
v_call: TRBV11-2
cdr3_aa: CASSLHGTGVKGSYEQYF
cdr3_nt: TGTGCCAGCAGCTTACATGGGACAGGGGTTAAGGGTTCCTACGAGCAGTACTTC

j_call: TRBJ2-3
d_call: NA
clone_size: NA
v_call: TRBV7-6
cdr3_aa: CASSPGRGRSTDTQYF
cdr3_nt: TGTGCCAGCAGCCCCGGCAGGGGGAGGAGCACAGATACGCAGTATTTT

j_call: TRBJ2-3
d_call: NA
clone_size: NA
v_call: TRBV25-1
cdr3_aa: CASSESTSLSTDTQYF
cdr3_nt: TGTGCCAGCAGTGAGTCAACTAGCCTAAGCACAGATACGCAGTATTTT

j_call: TRBJ2-1
d_call: NA
clone_size: NA
v_call: TRBV28
cdr3_aa: CASSLGASPVVSREQFF
cdr3_nt: TGTGCCAGCAGTTTAGGGGCCAGCCCGGTAGTTTCCCGAGAGCAGTTCTTC

j_call: TRBJ2-7
d_call: NA
clone_size: NA
v_call: TRBV5-6
cdr3_aa: CASSFQTYEQYF
cdr3_nt: TGTGCCAGCAGCTTTCAGACCTACGAGCAGTACTTC

j_call: TRBJ2-7
d_call: TRBD2
clone_size: NA
v_call: TRBV7-8
cdr3_aa: CASSFPRRSGGRGSEQYF
cdr3_nt: TGTGCCAGCAGCTTCCCCAGGAGGAGCGGCGGGAGGGGGTCCGAGCAGTACTTC

j_call: TRBJ2-4
d_call: TRBD1
clone_size: NA
v_call: TRBV28
cdr3_aa: CASSIRGQAKNIQYF
cdr3_nt: TGTGCCAGCAGTATCAGGGGGCAAGCCAAAAACATTCAGTACTTC

j_call: TRBJ2-2
d_call: NA
clone_size: few
v_call: TRBV4-3
cdr3_aa: CASSQDVTKYTGELFF
cdr3_nt: TGCGCCAGCAGCCAAGATGTCACTAAATACACCGGGGAGCTGTTTTTT

j_call: TRBJ2-2
d_call: NA
clone_size: NA
v_call: TRBV25-1
cdr3_aa: CASSEIGQGSTGELFF
cdr3_nt: TGTGCCAGCAGTGAGATCGGCCAGGGGAGCACCGGGGAGCTGTTTTTT

j_call: TRBJ2-1
d_call: TRBD1
clone_size: NA
v_call: TRBV7-9
cdr3_aa: CASSLGQGVHNEQFF
cdr3_nt: TGTGCCAGCAGCTTAGGACAGGGGGTCCACAATGAGCAGTTCTTC

j_call: TRBJ2-7
d_call: TRBD2
clone_size: NA
v_call: TRBV11-2
cdr3_aa: CASSPEWLAGEVEQYF
cdr3_nt: TGTGCCAGCAGCCCCGAGTGGCTAGCGGGAGAGGTCGAGCAGTACTTC

j_call: TRBJ2-7
d_call: NA
clone_size: once
v_call: TRBV7-7
cdr3_aa: CASSPVPEALEQYF
cdr3_nt: TGTGCCAGCAGCCCGGTCCCCGAAGCCCTCGAGCAGTACTTC

j_call: TRBJ2-3
d_call: TRBD1
clone_size: NA
v_call: TRBV7-6
cdr3_aa: CASSFRLETGSVTDTQYF
cdr3_nt: TGTGCCAGCAGCTTTAGATTGGAGACAGGGAGTGTCACAGATACGCAGTATTTT

j_call: TRBJ1-2
d_call: TRBD1
clone_size: once
v_call: TRBV7-9
cdr3_aa: CASSFTGGLSGYTF
cdr3_nt: TGTGCCAGCTCCTTTACAGGGGGCTTAAGTGGCTACACCTTC

j_call: TRBJ1-4
d_call: TRBD1
clone_size: NA
v_call: TRBV5-1
cdr3_aa: CASSADRGPEKLFF
cdr3_nt: TGCGCCAGCAGCGCCGACAGGGGTCCTGAAAAACTGTTTTTT

j_call: TRBJ2-5
d_call: TRBD2
clone_size: NA
v_call: TRBV2
cdr3_aa: CASRDQRLGRLGGETQYF
cdr3_nt: TGTGCCAGCAGAGATCAGCGTCTGGGACGCCTGGGGGGGGAGACCCAGTACTTC

j_call: TRBJ2-5
d_call: TRBD1
clone_size: NA
v_call: TRBV7-9
cdr3_aa: CASSRSGGWETQYF
cdr3_nt: TGTGCCAGCAGCCGATCAGGGGGCTGGGAGACCCAGTACTTC

j_call: TRBJ2-5
d_call: NA
clone_size: once
v_call: TRBV5-1
cdr3_aa: CASSPTSFVRETQYF
cdr3_nt: TGCGCCAGCAGCCCGACTAGTTTCGTCAGAGAGACCCAGTACTTC

j_call: TRBJ1-5
d_call: NA
clone_size: NA
v_call: TRBV11-2
cdr3_aa: CASSTSTGINQPQHF
cdr3_nt: TGTGCCAGCAGCACCTCAACAGGGATCAATCAGCCCCAGCATTTT

j_call: TRBJ1-6
d_call: TRBD1
clone_size: NA
v_call: TRBV7-2
cdr3_aa: CASSLGGWNSPLHF
cdr3_nt: TGTGCCAGCAGCCTAGGGGGCTGGAATTCACCCCTCCACTTT

j_call: TRBJ1-2
d_call: NA
clone_size: NA
v_call: TRBV15
cdr3_aa: CATTWASPSNYGYTF
cdr3_nt: TGTGCCACCACCTGGGCCTCCCCGAGTAACTATGGCTACACCTTC

j_call: TRBJ2-3
d_call: TRBD1
clone_size: NA
v_call: TRBV30
cdr3_aa: CAWSVPGTGGIDTQYF
cdr3_nt: TGTGCCTGGAGTGTACCCGGGACAGGGGGTATTGATACGCAGTATTTT

j_call: TRBJ2-7
d_call: NA
clone_size: NA
v_call: TRBV2
cdr3_aa: CASSILVPGQYF
cdr3_nt: TGTGCCAGCAGTATTCTAGTGCCCGGGCAGTACTTC

j_call: TRBJ1-1
d_call: TRBD1
clone_size: NA
v_call: TRBV7-9
cdr3_aa: CASSLGQGAFF
cdr3_nt: TGTGCCAGCAGCCTAGGACAGGGGGCTTTCTTT

j_call: TRBJ1-5
d_call: NA
clone_size: NA
v_call: TRBV6-1
cdr3_aa: CASSWSGGNQPQHF
cdr3_nt: TGTGCCAGCAGTTGGAGTGGAGGCAATCAGCCCCAGCATTTT

j_call: TRBJ2-5
d_call: NA
clone_size: NA
v_call: TRBV6-5
cdr3_aa: CASSYSRWAGEETQYF
cdr3_nt: TGTGCCAGCAGTTATTCTAGGTGGGCAGGGGAAGAGACCCAGTACTTC

j_call: TRBJ1-5
d_call: NA
clone_size: NA
v_call: TRBV6-4
cdr3_aa: CASSAGQGPVNQPQHF
cdr3_nt: TGTGCCAGCAGTGCGGGCCAGGGGCCGGTCAATCAGCCCCAGCATTTT

j_call: TRBJ1-2
d_call: TRBD1
clone_size: NA
v_call: TRBV6-5
cdr3_aa: CASSYARDRGYGYTF
cdr3_nt: TGTGCCAGCAGTTACGCCCGGGACAGGGGGTATGGCTACACCTTC

j_call: TRBJ2-3
d_call: NA
clone_size: NA
v_call: TRBV6-4
cdr3_aa: CASSEGEDTQYF
cdr3_nt: TGTGCCAGCAGTGAGGGCGAAGATACGCAGTATTTT

j_call: TRBJ2-1
d_call: TRBD2
clone_size: few
v_call: TRBV18
cdr3_aa: CASSPSLAGANNEQFF
cdr3_nt: TGTGCCAGCTCACCCTCCCTAGCGGGAGCTAACAATGAGCAGTTCTTC

j_call: TRBJ2-7
d_call: TRBD2
clone_size: NA
v_call: TRBV9
cdr3_aa: CASSIAGGYEQYF
cdr3_nt: TGTGCCAGCAGTATAGCGGGGGGATACGAGCAGTACTTC

j_call: TRBJ2-7
d_call: NA
clone_size: NA
v_call: TRBV6-5
cdr3_aa: CASSPHNSGANEQYF
cdr3_nt: TGTGCCAGCAGTCCTCACAATTCTGGGGCCAACGAGCAGTACTTC